One and the same sample provided the 17 T cell receptor beta chains below, sequenced in a study of CD8 T cells in ankylosing spondylitis. TCRdb used MiXCR to reprocess the 5' RACE reads, holding one entry per CDR3 protein. The sample has 200,000 or so distinct CDR3 sequences, 10% to 15% seen once. The sample consisted of blood, either unsorted or a sorted T cell fraction (not recorded which). Receptors originate from a female donor with ankylosing spondylitis or in good health (not recorded which).

This clonotype was counted only a few times. V is TRBV20-1 and J is TRBJ2-2; D call uncertain. The CDR3 consists of 14 residues. The germline V and J ends were trimmed by 5 bases and 1 base, with 11 bases remaining between them. Germline V gives CDR1 DFQATT, CDR2 SNEGSKA (reference sequence). This CDR3 is CSALSDGNTGELFF. Here the CDR3 DNA reads TGCAGTGCTCTCTCGGACGGGAACACCGGGGAGCTGTTTTTT.

This clonotype was picked up many times. The CDR3 region has the DNA TGTGCCAGCAGTTACTCGAGCGGGGCCAACCAAGAGACCCAGTACTTC. Its translation: CASSYSSGANQETQYF. The chain recombines TRBV6-5 with TRBJ2-5; 7 nucleotides align to TRBD2. There are 16 residues in the CDR3. CDR1 MNHEY and CDR2 SVGAGI come from the germline V gene. V trimming: 0 bases; J trimming: 0 bases; junction bases outside the gene matches: 4.

This clonotype occurred a few times. This rearrangement joins TRBV2 to TRBJ2-1; TRBD2 is a possible D gene (5 bases). The CDR3 length is 16 residues. The germline V gene encodes CDR1 SNHLY and CDR2 FYNNEI. V was trimmed by 7 bases and J by 2 bases, leaving 18 bases between them. Written as DNA, the CDR3 is TGTGCCAGCACTGTACCGGCGGGTCCTCCCTACAATGAGCAGTTCTTC. Its protein product is CASTVPAGPPYNEQFF.

There are many counts of this clonotype. The chain uses TRBV7-8 and TRBJ2-1; 9 bases fit TRBD2. The CDR3 runs 16 residues. Per the germline V gene, CDR1 is SGHVS and CDR2 is FQNEAQ. The V gene end was trimmed by 3 bases and the J gene end by 4 bases; junction bases not matched to a gene: 7. The CDR3, as DNA: TGTGCCAGCAGCTTGCTAGCGGGACCCTCTTACAATGAGCAGTTCTTC. Protein product: CASSLLAGPSYNEQFF.

V gene TRBV29-1 combines with J gene TRBJ2-5; TRBD1 agrees at 10 bases. Trimming removed 4 bases from V and 5 bases from J; junction bases left unmatched: 4. The length of the CDR3 is 13 residues. Germline V CDR1 and CDR2: SQVTM, ANQGSEA. CDR3 sequence reads: CSVGQGARETQYF. DNA of the CDR3: TGCAGCGTTGGACAGGGGGCCCGGGAGACCCAGTACTTC.

This clonotype has just a few counts. V and J are TRBV9 and TRBJ2-7; D is possibly TRBD2 (5 bases). This CDR3 comprises 14 residues. The V and J ends lost 4 bases and 6 bases respectively, with 17 bases between them. Per germline, CDR1 SGDLS and CDR2 YYNGEE. The CDR3 nucleotides are TGTGCCAGCAGCAAACGGGGATCGGTTGTCGAGCAGTACTTC. This encodes CASSKRGSVVEQYF.

The chain carries TRBV15 and TRBJ2-2, with D hard to call. The CDR3 totals 13 residues. Germline loops: CDR1 LNHNV, CDR2 YYDKDF (reference sequence). V was cut by 0 bases and J by 6 bases, with 5 bases left in between. CDR3 DNA sequence: TGTGCCACCAGCAGAGATAGGGCCGGGGAGCTGTTTTTT. Protein: CATSRDRAGELFF.

The chain is built from TRBV12-3 or TRBV12-4 and TRBJ1-2; tentatively, D is TRBD1 (5 bases). The ends were cut back, 1 base at V and 4 bases at J, with 13 bases in the middle. There are 15 residues in the CDR3. The CDR3 here is CASSLGVQRGYGYTF. CDR3 in DNA: TGTGCCAGCAGTTTAGGGGTCCAAAGGGGCTATGGCTACACCTTC.

V gene TRBV10-2 combines with J gene TRBJ1-1; D is ambiguous. V lost 8 bases and J 4 bases, leaving 8 bases between the germline ends. The V gene's germline CDR1 is WSHSY and CDR2 SAAADI. This CDR3 contains 11 residues. This chain's CDR3 is CASRWGTEAFF. In DNA, the CDR3 is TGCGCCAGCCGGTGGGGCACTGAAGCTTTCTTT.

In this sample, this clonotype turned up a few times. The chain joins TRBV4-3 to TRBJ2-6; TRBD2 might be the D (5 bases). Germline CDR1 reads LGHNA; CDR2 reads YSLEER. Trimming took 0 bases from V and 0 from J, leaving 6 bases between them. CDR3 size: 16 residues. In DNA, the CDR3 is TGCGCCAGCAGCCAAGAGACTAACTCTGGGGCCAACGTCCTGACTTTC. Translation gives CASSQETNSGANVLTF.

The table lists this clonotype with many counts. The germline gene is not matched at one end of the junction; a read error may be the cause. This chain joins TRBV28 and TRBJ2-7; 8 bases line up with TRBD1. The germline V gene has CDR1 MDHEN and CDR2 SYDVKM. There are 11 residues in the CDR3. The CDR3 loop reads CASSSWTGIRF. Here the CDR3 DNA reads TGTGCCAGCAGTTCCTGGACAGGGATTCGTTTC.

In this sample, this clonotype turned up a few times. The chain employs TRBV6-2 or TRBV6-3 and TRBJ2-1; D is possibly TRBD1 or TRBD2 (5 bases each). The V end lost 7 bases, the J end lost 0 bases, and 10 bases lay between the germline ends. CDR1 is MNHEY and CDR2 is SVGEGT in the germline V gene. CDR3 length equals 14 residues. The CDR3 sequence is CASTRDGSYNEQFF. In DNA form, the CDR3 reads TGTGCCAGCACCCGGGACGGCTCCTACAATGAGCAGTTCTTC.

This rearrangement joins TRBV6-5 to TRBJ2-3, with D possibly being TRBD2 (6 bases). V was trimmed by 0 bases and J by 2 bases, leaving 9 bases between them. This CDR3 has 15 amino acids. Per germline, CDR1 MNHEY and CDR2 SVGAGI. The CDR3, as DNA: TGTGCCAGCAGTTACTCCGGGGGAGACACAGATACGCAGTATTTT. It codes for CASSYSGGDTDTQYF.

This clonotype came up many times. V gene TRBV3-1 combines with J gene TRBJ1-1, with a weak D call TRBD1 (6 bases). The V and J ends lost 1 base and 11 bases respectively, with 11 bases between them. The germline CDR1 and CDR2 sequences are LGHDT and YNNKEL (reference sequence). The CDR3 extends over 12 amino acids. Written as DNA, the CDR3 is TGTGCCAGCAGCCAAGCCACAGGGATGGCTTTCTTT. Its protein is CASSQATGMAFF. Supplemented by reference TRBV3-1 and TRBJ1-1, the full variable domain reads DTAVSQTPKYLVTQMGNDKSIKCEQNLGHDTMYWYKQDSKKFLKIMFSYNNKELIINETVPNRFSPKSPDKAHLNLHINSLELGDSAVYFCASSQATGMAFFGQGTRLTVV.

The chain carries TRBV12-3 or TRBV12-4 and TRBJ2-7, with 11 nucleotides matching TRBD2. The CDR3 has 15 amino acids. With V trimmed by 2 bases and J by 4 bases, 4 bases remained unmatched. CDR3 residues: CASSLSLAGGYEQYF. CDR3 coding DNA: TGTGCCAGCAGTTTATCCCTAGCGGGGGGATACGAGCAGTACTTC.

This clonotype was detected ten times or more. The chain combines TRBV7-2 with TRBJ2-7; a possible D gene is TRBD1 (6 bases). Germline CDR1 is SGHTA and CDR2 is FQGNSA. The CDR3 sequence is 14 residues long. V gave up 4 bases and J gave up 6 bases, with 16 bases separating them. The CDR3: CASSWDIRSSEQYF. In DNA, the CDR3 is TGTGCCAGCAGCTGGGACATCCGTTCTAGCGAGCAGTACTTC. Full variable domain (outside the CDR3, taken from reference TRBV7-2 and TRBJ2-7): GAGVSQSPSNKVTEKGKDVELRCDPISGHTALYWYRQSLGQGLEFLIYFQGNSAPDKSGLPSDRFSAERTGGSVSTLTIQRTQQEDSAVYLCASSWDIRSSEQYFGPGTRLTVT.

About this clonotype: One junction end disagrees with the germline gene, perhaps due to a read error. The J gene is TRBJ1-1, the V gene TRBV5-1; D remains ambiguous. CDR1 is SGHRS and CDR2 is YFSETQ in the germline V gene. The CDR3 is 11 amino acids. The CDR3 bases are TGCGCCAGCACCTTGGGAAGGGAAGCTTTCTTT. Translated, it gives CASTLGREAFF.